Following are 21 T cell receptor beta chains from one sample sequenced in a study of a mutant IDH1 vaccine in newly diagnosed glioma. Clones were read by immunoSEQ multiplex PCR, and TCRdb kept only the in-frame ones, dropping some. The sample contains about 84,000 clones, 70% to 90% of which appear only once. Their antigens remain unidentified. Time point noted: week 47, end of study. Every vaccination contained 300 ug of the mutant IDH1 20-mer peptide and was paired with topical imiquimod. The sample consisted of PBMCs, taken from a glioma patient whose treatment included an IDH1 peptide vaccine. The source is a man aged 35 to 55 with glioma.

This chain uses TRBV7-6 with TRBJ1-3; weak D call: TRBD1 (5 bases). Trimming stripped 5 bases from V and 4 bases from J, with 12 bases between. This CDR3 comprises 14 residues. Germline-derived CDR1 and CDR2 are SGHVS and FNYEAQ. The CDR3 region is CASSGGGTGNTIYF. The CDR3 bases are TGTGCCAGCAGCGGTGGGGGGACGGGAAACACCATATATTTT.

The V call is TRBV10-1, the J call TRBJ2-2; a weak D match, TRBD2 (6 bases). V gave up 9 bases and J gave up 3 bases, with 26 bases separating them. The CDR3 contains 18 residues. From germline, CDR1 is WNHNN and CDR2 SYGVQD (reference sequence). CDR3 sequence (DNA): TGCGCCAGTTCGTCCGTAGGCCGAAAGTGGGGGGACACCGGGGAGCTGTTTTTT. It translates to CASSSVGRKWGDTGELFF.

The V call is TRBV4-2, the J call TRBJ2-2; the match to TRBD2 covers 10 bases. The CDR3 extends over 18 amino acids. The J segment lost 4 bases and the V segment lost 1 base, leaving 9 bases of the junction unmatched. Germline V gene lookup returns CDR1 LGHNA and CDR2 YNFKEQ. CDR3 region: CASSQGGVSGRITGELFF. The CDR3 nucleotides read TGTGCCAGCAGCCAAGGAGGGGTTAGCGGGAGGATCACCGGGGAGCTGTTTTTT.

V gene TRBV28 combines with J gene TRBJ1-2; 12 positions agree with TRBD1. In germline, CDR1 is MDHEN, CDR2 SYDVKM. The V and J ends lost 5 bases and 3 bases, in that order; junction bases with no gene match: 7. The CDR3 loop spans 16 amino acids. The CDR3 is CASSLTGTGGDYGYTF. DNA for the CDR3: TGTGCCAGCAGTCTCACCGGGACAGGGGGCGACTATGGCTACACCTTC.

V usage is TRBV10-3 and J usage is TRBJ2-5; D gene ambiguous. The V end lost 10 bases, the J end lost 4 bases, and 10 bases lay between the germline ends. Germline V gene sequence: CDR1 ENHRY, CDR2 SYGVKD. The CDR3 runs 11 residues. The CDR3 sequence: CATGLGETQYF. The CDR3 DNA follows: TGTGCCACCGGGCTAGGAGAGACCCAGTACTTC.

The chain has TRBV5-1 and TRBJ1-2, with D uncertain. The length of the CDR3 is 12 residues. The germline gives CDR1 SGHRS, CDR2 YFSETQ. Trimming removed 1 base at V and 8 bases at J, with 9 bases between. CDR3 protein: CASSLSHSGYTF. The CDR3 nucleotides are TGCGCCAGCAGCTTGTCCCATTCCGGCTACACCTTC. Using reference TRBV5-1 and TRBJ1-2 for the parts outside the CDR3, the full variable domain is KAGVTQTPRYLIKTRGQQVTLSCSPISGHRSVSWYQQTPGQGLQFLFEYFSETQRNKGNFPGRFSGRQFSNSRSEMNVSTLELGDSALYLCASSLSHSGYTFGSGTRLTVV.

The V and J genes are TRBV28 and TRBJ2-3, with TRBD1 as a possible D gene (6 bases). Germline lookup yields CDR1 MDHEN and CDR2 SYDVKM. The CDR3 has 15 residues. V lost 4 bases to trimming and J lost 2 bases, with 13 bases between them. This CDR3 reads CASSSTTGVTDTQYF. In DNA, the CDR3 is TGTGCCAGCAGTTCCACGACAGGTGTCACAGATACGCAGTATTTT.

V is TRBV4-3 and J is TRBJ1-4, with 7 bases matching TRBD1. V was clipped by 4 bases and J by 5 bases; unmatched bases: 10. This CDR3 is 16 amino acids long. CDR1 LGHNA and CDR2 YSLEER come from the germline V gene. CDR3 coding DNA: TGCGCCAGCAGCCTAGATGGGGAGGGGGCAAATGAAAAACTGTTTTTT. It is translated as CASSLDGEGANEKLFF.

This chain connects TRBV27 to TRBJ1-2; D not resolved. Germline CDR1 is MNHEY and CDR2 is SMNVEV (reference sequence). There are 12 residues in the CDR3. Trimming removed 3 bases from V and 5 bases from J, with 7 bases in between. The CDR3 loop reads CASSLKGYGYTF. In nucleotides, the CDR3 is TGTGCCAGCAGTTTGAAGGGTTATGGCTACACCTTC.

This sequence joins TRBV5-1 and TRBJ1-2; possibly TRBD1 for D (6 bases). With 4 bases removed from V and 8 bases from J, the gap between germline ends came to 12 bases. This CDR3 is built from 12 residues. The germline CDR1 and CDR2 sequences are SGHRS and YFSETQ. CDR3 protein: CASSPQGWGYTF. In DNA, the CDR3 is TGCGCCAGCAGCCCGCAGGGGTGGGGCTACACCTTC.

Concerning this clone itself: Germline is not matched at one junction end, which may reflect a read error. The chain carries TRBV30 and TRBJ2-7; TRBD2 matches 13 bases. The CDR3 has 13 residues. Per germline, CDR1 GTSNPN and CDR2 SVGIG (reference sequence). The CDR3 loop is CAWSSGLAGVLDF. CDR3 coding DNA: TGTGCCTGGAGTTCAGGACTAGCGGGAGTTCTAGACTTC. The variable domain in full, completed from reference TRBV30 and TRBJ2-7, reads SQTIHQWPATLVQPVGSPLSLECTVEGTSNPNLYWYRQAAGRGLQLLFYSVGIGQISSEVPQNLSASRPQDRQFILSSKKLLLSDSGFYLCAWSSGLAGVLDFGPGTRLTVT.

The rearrangement joins TRBV7-9 to TRBJ1-1; D possibly corresponds to TRBD1 (5 bases). Trimming shortened V by 6 bases and J by 1 base, and 12 bases separated the two germline ends. This CDR3 has 14 residues. Germline-derived CDR1 and CDR2 are SEHNR and FQNEAQ (reference sequence). The CDR3 coding sequence is TGTGCCAGCAGGCCCGACAGAGAGAACACTGAAGCTTTCTTT. Amino acids: CASRPDRENTEAFF. Full variable domain (missing parts from reference TRBV7-9 and TRBJ1-1): DTGVSQNPRHKITKRGQNVTFRCDPISEHNRLYWYRQTLGQGPEFLTYFQNEAQLEKSRLLSDRFSAERPKGSFSTLEIQRTEQGDSAMYLCASRPDRENTEAFFGQGTRLTVV.

This rearrangement joins TRBV10-1 to TRBJ2-2; possibly TRBD1 or TRBD2 for D (6 bases each). V gave up 3 bases and J gave up 3 bases, with 11 bases separating them. Germline V gene data show CDR1 as WNHNN and CDR2 as SYGVQD (reference sequence). CDR3 length: 15 residues. The DNA of the CDR3 is TGCGCCAGCAGTGATGGGGGGCGCGACACCGGGGAGCTGTTTTTT. Its translation is CASSDGGRDTGELFF.

This sequence joins TRBV11-2 and TRBJ2-7, with TRBD1 as a possible D gene (6 bases). This CDR3 has 14 residues. Trimming pared 3 bases from V and 2 bases from J, leaving 11 bases between. Germline CDR1 reads SGHAT; CDR2 reads FQNNGV. This CDR3 reads CASSLNRVAYEQYF. DNA of the CDR3: TGTGCCAGCAGCTTGAACAGGGTTGCCTACGAGCAGTACTTC.

The chain uses TRBV4-3 and TRBJ2-2; D gene unclear. Germline V gives CDR1 LGHNA, CDR2 YSLEER. The CDR3 is made up of 12 amino acids. V was pared by 4 bases and J by 3 bases, with 3 bases between. The CDR3 spells CASSLDTGELFF. In DNA, the CDR3 is TGCGCCAGCAGCCTCGACACCGGGGAGCTGTTTTTT.

The chain links TRBV9 to TRBJ2-3, with no clear D. V was pared by 0 bases and J by 3 bases, with 8 bases between. The CDR3 spans 14 residues. The germline CDR1 and CDR2 sequences are SGDLS and YYNGEE. The CDR3 bases are TGTGCCAGCAGCGTAGTCGGGCTAACAGATACGCAGTATTTT. Its translation: CASSVVGLTDTQYF.

This clone was picked up one time. CDR3 region: CASSDLRGGQETQYF. Here the CDR3 DNA reads TGTGCCAGTAGTGACCTCCGGGGGGGCCAAGAGACCCAGTACTTC. The chain employs TRBV19 and TRBJ2-5, with 8 bases that match TRBD2. The trim removed 5 bases at V and 1 base at J, leaving 6 bases unmatched. Germline V gene data show CDR1 as LNHDA and CDR2 as SQIVND (reference sequence). The CDR3 has 15 amino acids.

The rearrangement links TRBV6-5 to TRBJ2-7; the D gene could be TRBD1 or TRBD2 (6 bases each). This CDR3 has 13 amino acids. V lost 7 bases and J 2 bases, leaving 12 bases between the germline ends. In germline, CDR1 is MNHEY, CDR2 SVGAGI. CDR3 loop: CASTAGHTYEQYF. The CDR3 nucleotides are TGTGCCAGCACCGCGGGACATACCTACGAGCAGTACTTC.

The chain has TRBV27 and TRBJ2-5; the D gene is possibly TRBD2 (6 bases). The tail of the sequence fits TRBJ2-7 better, so the J call may be wrong. The CDR3 covers 13 residues. Germline loops: CDR1 MNHEY, CDR2 SMNVEV (reference sequence). The CDR3 sequence is CASSLSVGGEQYF. CDR3 nucleotide sequence: TGTGCCAGCAGTTTATCTGTGGGAGGCGAGCAGTACTTC.

Note on this clone: One end of the junction is discordant with germline, which a read error may explain. The chain combines TRBV7-7 with TRBJ2-7; D is possibly TRBD2 (5 bases). The CDR3 is 17 residues long. Germline CDR1 SSHAT, CDR2 FNYEAQ (reference sequence). The CDR3 nucleotides are TGTGCTAGCAGCTTAGCGCCTAGGGAAGGGCTCGACTACGAGCAGTACTTC. As protein: CASSLAPREGLDYEQYF.

The chain links TRBV27 to TRBJ2-7, with D perhaps assigned TRBD1 or TRBD2 (5 bases each). Looked up from germline, CDR1 is MNHEY and CDR2 is SMNVEV (reference sequence). The CDR3 consists of 11 residues. V was cut by 4 bases and J by 9 bases, with 10 bases left in between. The CDR3 loop is CASSSVGRQYF. CDR3 in DNA: TGTGCCAGCAGTTCCGTGGGACGGCAGTACTTC.